The sequence of this T cell receptor (beta chain) was determined in a study of spatial heterogeneity in lung cancer. Across the study: Alpha-chain sequences were consistently detected in smaller numbers than beta-chain sequences.

Time point meaning: sample taken at primary tumor resection. No cell sorting; template was whole RNA from tumor, lung tissue or PBMC. Each CDR3 protein is one row after TCRdb ran MiXCR on the 5' RACE reads. Of tens of thousands of distinct CDR3 sequences listed, roughly an eighth were seen once; the top ten hold around 56%. The CDR3 length is 14 residues. The V gene's germline CDR1 is ENHRY and CDR2 SYGVKD. Losses at the gene ends were 10 bases for V and 1 base for J; bases not matched to a gene: 9. The source was PBMCs, collected at surgery. The receptor was isolated from a male donor with early-stage non-small cell lung cancer. The V gene is TRBV10-3, the J gene TRBJ1-2; 7 nucleotides line up with TRBD1. The CDR3 DNA sequence: TGTGCCACAGCGACAGGGATCAGTAACTATGGCTACACCTTC. Translation: CATATGISNYGYTF.